Listed here are 24 T cell receptor beta chains from one sample, sequenced in a study of PD-1 blockade in classical Hodgkin lymphoma. Clones were sequenced by immunoSEQ multiplex PCR, and TCRdb holds only the in-frame ones, with some missing. The repertoire includes roughly 50,000 clones, 81% of them detected once, and approximately 15% sits in the top ten. Each patient experienced a relapse that followed autologous stem cell transplantation, and brentuximab vedotin exposure varied. The source material was peripheral blood mononuclear cells (PBMCs), sampled at baseline. The receptors come from a human donor with classical Hodgkin lymphoma.

The chain has TRBV5-6 and TRBJ1-1; no clear D gene. Germline V CDR1 and CDR2: SGHDT, YYEEEE. Trimming cost V 2 bases and J 7 bases, with 9 bases left between them. This CDR3 region has 12 residues. The CDR3, as DNA: TGTGCCAGCAGCTTTTTATCGAATGAAGCTTTCTTT. Amino acids: CASSFLSNEAFF.

CDR3 in amino acids: CASSLGDRVTGELFF. Written as DNA, the CDR3 is TGCGCCAGCAGCTTAGGTGACAGGGTCACCGGGGAGCTGTTTTTT. This chain joins TRBV5-1 and TRBJ2-2, with TRBD1 identical over 7 bases. This CDR3 contains 15 residues. After removal of 2 bases from V and 4 bases from J, the junction contained 5 bases not matched to a gene. Germline assignment: CDR1 SGHRS and CDR2 YFSETQ.

J is TRBJ2-3 and V is TRBV15, with D maybe TRBD1 (5 bases). CDR1 is LNHNV and CDR2 is YYDKDF in the germline V gene (reference sequence). Trimming shortened V by 1 base and J by 1 base, and 6 bases separated the two germline ends. The CDR3 runs 14 residues. The CDR3 loop is CATSRVGGTDTQYF. CDR3 nucleotide sequence: TGTGCCACCAGCAGAGTAGGGGGCACAGATACGCAGTATTTT.

This sequence joins TRBV30 and TRBJ1-5, with D perhaps TRBD1 (6 bases). The CDR3 contains 13 residues. Trimming took 2 bases from V and 2 from J, leaving 7 bases between them. Germline assignment: CDR1 GTSNPN and CDR2 SVGIG (reference sequence). Here the CDR3 reads CAWSPGGNQPQHF. Written as DNA, the CDR3 is TGTGCCTGGAGTCCAGGGGGCAATCAGCCCCAGCATTTT.

This clone was observed a single time. The chain recombines TRBV19 with TRBJ2-2, with a tentative D call TRBD2 (6 bases). The length of the CDR3 is 17 residues. Trimming removed 7 bases from V and 0 bases from J, with 18 bases in between. The germline V gene has CDR1 LNHDA and CDR2 SQIVND (reference sequence). DNA for the CDR3: TGTGCCAGTACCCTCTCGAGGGGACTTCCGAACACCGGGGAGCTGTTTTTT. This gives the protein CASTLSRGLPNTGELFF.

The chain joins TRBV18 to TRBJ2-3; 11 bases line up with TRBD2. CDR3 length: 17 residues. Trimming removed 3 bases from V and 1 base from J; junction bases left unmatched: 6. The V gene's germline CDR1 is KGHSH and CDR2 LQKENI. The CDR3 coding sequence is TGTGCCAGCTCACCCCTAGCGGGAGGAGGGGGCACAGATACGCAGTATTTT. Translated: CASSPLAGGGGTDTQYF.

The rearrangement uses TRBV19 and TRBJ2-2, with TRBD1 matching 7 bases. CDR1 and CDR2 (germline): LNHDA, SQIVND (reference sequence). V lost 7 bases and J lost 2; bases outside the gene matches: 10. The CDR3 loop spans 16 amino acids. DNA of the CDR3: TGTGCCAGTACCCTATCCAGGGGGTCAAACACCGGGGAGCTGTTTTTT. It translates to CASTLSRGSNTGELFF.

This clone was observed a handful of times. The rearrangement links TRBV11-3 to TRBJ1-1; D gene uncertain. There are 14 residues in the CDR3. CDR1 is SGHNT and CDR2 is YENEEA in the germline V gene. V was clipped by 3 bases and J by 0 bases, with 8 bases between them. This chain's CDR3 is CASSLAQLNTEAFF. CDR3 DNA sequence: TGTGCCAGCAGCTTGGCACAGTTGAACACTGAAGCTTTCTTT. Full variable domain (missing parts from reference TRBV11-3 and TRBJ1-1): EAGVVQSPRYKIIEKKQPVAFWCNPISGHNTLYWYLQNLGQGPELLIRYENEEAVDDSQLPKDRFSAERLKGVDSTLKIQPAELGDSAVYLCASSLAQLNTEAFFGQGTRLTVV.

The chain links TRBV30 to TRBJ1-1; 9 bases match TRBD1. There are 15 residues in the CDR3. With V trimmed by 0 bases and J by 4 bases, 6 bases remained unmatched. Germline V CDR1 and CDR2: GTSNPN, SVGIG (reference sequence). The CDR3 bases are TGTGCCTGGAGTGTACTCGGGACAGGGACCACTGAAGCTTTCTTT. Translating gives CAWSVLGTGTTEAFF. Variable domain in full (rest from reference TRBV30 and TRBJ1-1): SQTIHQWPATLVQPVGSPLSLECTVEGTSNPNLYWYRQAAGRGLQLLFYSVGIGQISSEVPQNLSASRPQDRQFILSSKKLLLSDSGFYLCAWSVLGTGTTEAFFGQGTRLTVV.

The gene calls are TRBV6-6 and TRBJ1-2; 9 nucleotides match TRBD1. Germline lookup yields CDR1 MNHNY and CDR2 SVGAGI (reference sequence). The CDR3 has 15 amino acids. Losses at the gene ends were 5 bases for V and 5 bases for J; bases not matched to a gene: 9. The CDR3 sequence is CASSDPGQGVYGYTF. DNA of the CDR3: TGTGCCAGCAGTGACCCGGGACAGGGTGTTTATGGCTACACCTTC.

The chain has TRBV6-5 and TRBJ2-3; no definite D call. Germline values: CDR1 MNHEY, CDR2 SVGAGI. Trimming pared 6 bases from V and 1 base from J, leaving 8 bases between. This CDR3 spans 13 amino acids. CDR3 in DNA: TGTGCCAGCAGCCCGTGGGGCACAGATACGCAGTATTTT. Residues: CASSPWGTDTQYF.

The CDR3 coding sequence is TGTGCCAGCAGTTTTAGCAATCAGCCCCAGCATTTT. The encoded protein is CASSFSNQPQHF. The gene calls are TRBV6-1 and TRBJ1-5; no definite D call. Looked up from germline, CDR1 is MNHNS and CDR2 is SASEGT. Trimming pared 5 bases from V and 0 bases from J, leaving 2 bases between. The length of the CDR3 is 12 residues.

V and J are TRBV5-1 and TRBJ2-1; D not resolved. Per the germline V gene, CDR1 is SGHRS and CDR2 is YFSETQ. The CDR3 has 11 amino acids. Deletions cut 2 bases from V and 9 bases from J, with 6 bases between. CDR3 loop: CASSFAVEQFF. CDR3 in DNA: TGCGCCAGCAGCTTCGCGGTTGAGCAGTTCTTC.

This clone came up a few times. This chain links TRBV7-8 with TRBJ1-2; no clear D gene. Trimming left V 5 bases short and J 6 bases short, with 10 bases between. Germline values: CDR1 SGHVS, CDR2 FQNEAQ. This CDR3 comprises 12 residues. This CDR3 reads CASSPQTDGYTF. For the CDR3, the DNA is TGTGCCAGCAGCCCACAAACAGATGGCTACACCTTC.

The chain has TRBV4-3 and TRBJ2-7; D gene uncertain. V lost 5 bases to trimming and J lost 3 bases, with 14 bases between them. Germline V gene data show CDR1 as LGHNA and CDR2 as YSLEER. The CDR3 is 14 residues long. The CDR3, as DNA: TGCGCCAGCAGCTTCAAGAAAGGAGTCTACGAGCAGTACTTC. Amino acid sequence: CASSFKKGVYEQYF.

This chain joins TRBV10-3 and TRBJ2-6; tentative D call: TRBD1 (6 bases). The CDR3 covers 19 residues. Germline lookup yields CDR1 ENHRY and CDR2 SYGVKD. V was clipped by 2 bases and J by 0 bases, with 17 bases between them. CDR3 residues: CAISETSGRGFSGANVLTF. In DNA, the CDR3 is TGTGCCATCAGTGAGACGTCCGGCAGGGGATTCTCTGGGGCCAACGTCCTGACTTTC.

This clone was observed a handful of times. This chain links TRBV6-4 with TRBJ1-5; D is possibly TRBD1 (6 bases). V lost 4 bases and J lost 3, with 25 bases in between. CDR1 and CDR2 (germline): MRHNA, SNTAGT. This CDR3 has 19 residues. The CDR3 is CASSVYPPGRGDYNQPQHF. The CDR3 nucleotides read TGTGCCAGCAGTGTTTATCCCCCAGGAAGGGGGGATTACAATCAGCCCCAGCATTTT.

The chain uses TRBV7-2 and TRBJ1-3, with D possibly TRBD1 on 5 matching bases. CDR1 and CDR2 from the germline V gene are SGHTA and FQGNSA. Trimming took 0 bases from V and 0 from J, leaving 15 bases between them. The CDR3 sequence is 18 residues long. CDR3 amino acids: CASSLAGGRGFSGNTIYF. Written as DNA, the CDR3 is TGTGCCAGCAGCTTAGCTGGGGGTCGCGGATTCTCTGGAAACACCATATATTTT.

The J gene is TRBJ1-1, the V gene TRBV9; D is unclear. The germline V gene encodes CDR1 SGDLS and CDR2 YYNGEE. The CDR3 sequence is 15 residues long. V gave up 4 bases and J gave up 1 base, with 14 bases separating them. The CDR3 sequence: CASSLGGVKNTEAFF. The DNA of the CDR3 is TGTGCCAGCAGCCTTGGTGGGGTCAAGAACACTGAAGCTTTCTTT.

The chain has TRBV29-1 and TRBJ2-1; D is perhaps TRBD1 (7 bases). CDR3 length: 16 residues. CDR1 and CDR2 from the germline V gene are SQVTM and ANQGSEA. V lost 1 base and J lost 2, with 15 bases in between. CDR3 bases: TGCAGCGTTGAAGTCGTCAGGGGGAGGACCTACAATGAGCAGTTCTTC. Amino acid sequence: CSVEVVRGRTYNEQFF.

The rearrangement joins TRBV19 to TRBJ2-5; 7 bases match TRBD1. The CDR3 consists of 13 residues. Unmatched junction bases numbered 6, after V lost 6 bases and J lost 5 bases. The germline gives CDR1 LNHDA, CDR2 SQIVND (reference sequence). The CDR3 region is CASRGRQGETQYF. As DNA, the CDR3 is TGTGCCAGTAGGGGGAGACAGGGCGAGACCCAGTACTTC.

The chain carries TRBV30 and TRBJ1-5, with unresolved D. In germline, CDR1 is GTSNPN, CDR2 SVGIG (reference sequence). The length of the CDR3 is 13 residues. V lost 0 bases and J 9 bases, leaving 12 bases between the germline ends. CDR3: CAWSVDTRRPQHF. CDR3 DNA: TGTGCCTGGAGTGTTGACACTCGAAGGCCCCAGCATTTT.

This clone showed up many times. V gene TRBV29-1 combines with J gene TRBJ2-6; perhaps TRBD1 as D (5 bases). Germline V gene sequence: CDR1 SQVTM, CDR2 ANQGSEA. V lost 5 bases, J lost 0 bases, and 11 bases lay in between. The CDR3 contains 15 residues. Here the CDR3 reads CSVFGQSSGANVLTF. The CDR3 coding sequence is TGCAGCGTTTTTGGACAAAGCTCTGGGGCCAACGTCCTGACTTTC.

This chain joins TRBV14 and TRBJ1-1, with D perhaps TRBD1 (5 bases). The CDR3 spans 17 residues. Germline assignment: CDR1 SGHDN and CDR2 FVKESK. V was trimmed by 0 bases and J by 0 bases, leaving 14 bases between them. This CDR3 reads CASSQERDLTLNTEAFF. The CDR3 nucleotides are TGTGCCAGCAGCCAAGAAAGGGACTTGACTTTGAACACTGAAGCTTTCTTT. The full variable domain, completed using reference TRBV14 and TRBJ1-1, is EAGVTQFPSHSVIEKGQTVTLRCDPISGHDNLYWYRRVMGKEIKFLLHFVKESKQDESGMPNNRFLAERTGGTYSTLKVQPAELEDSGVYFCASSQERDLTLNTEAFFGQGTRLTVV.